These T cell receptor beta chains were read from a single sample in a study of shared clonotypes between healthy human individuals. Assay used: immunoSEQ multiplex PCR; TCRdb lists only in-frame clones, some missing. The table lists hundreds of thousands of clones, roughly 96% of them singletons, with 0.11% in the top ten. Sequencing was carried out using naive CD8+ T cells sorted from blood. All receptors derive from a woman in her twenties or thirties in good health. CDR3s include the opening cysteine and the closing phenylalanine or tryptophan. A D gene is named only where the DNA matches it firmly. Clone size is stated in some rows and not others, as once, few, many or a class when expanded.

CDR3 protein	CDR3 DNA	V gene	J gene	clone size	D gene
CASSSVGAGVGYEGEKLFF	TGTGCCAGCAGCTCCGTGGGGGCAGGGGTTGGGTATGAGGGAGAAAAACTGTTTTTT	TRBV11-2	TRBJ1-4	NA	NA
CASSLSTSWDEQYF	TGTGCCAGCAGTTTATCGACTAGCTGGGACGAGCAGTACTTC	TRBV27	TRBJ2-7	NA	TRBD2
CATSRSGTSGRNEQYF	TGTGCCACCAGCAGGTCCGGGACTAGCGGGAGGAACGAGCAGTACTTC	TRBV15	TRBJ2-7	NA	TRBD2
CASSFQSSYNEQFF	TGTGCCAGCAGTTTCCAGAGCTCCTACAATGAGCAGTTCTTC	TRBV27	TRBJ2-1	NA	NA
CSVEGRPYEQYF	TGCAGCGTTGAAGGCAGGCCCTACGAGCAGTACTTC	TRBV29-1	TRBJ2-7	NA	NA
CSVEAGLGEQYF	TGCAGCGTTGAGGCGGGTTTGGGGGAGCAGTACTTC	TRBV29-1	TRBJ2-7	NA	NA
CASGPEGVDEQYF	TGTGCCAGCGGCCCAGAAGGGGTTGACGAGCAGTACTTC	TRBV7-9	TRBJ2-7	once	NA
CASSGLWDFSPYEQYF	TGTGCCAGCAGTGGTCTTTGGGACTTCTCTCCCTACGAGCAGTACTTC	TRBV6-4	TRBJ2-7	NA	NA
CASSLAPPADTQYF	TGTGCCAGCAGCTTAGCCCCTCCGGCAGATACGCAGTATTTT	TRBV11-2	TRBJ2-3	NA	NA
CASSQDYNQPQHF	TGTGCCAGCAGTCAAGACTACAATCAGCCCCAGCATTTT	TRBV27	TRBJ1-5	NA	NA
CASSLGASDPGEQYF	TGTGCCAGCAGCTTGGGAGCCTCCGACCCCGGCGAGCAGTACTTC	TRBV5-6	TRBJ2-7	NA	NA
CASSVDTGGLEEQYF	TGTGCCAGCAGCGTAGATACGGGAGGGTTAGAGGAGCAGTACTTC	TRBV9	TRBJ2-7	NA	TRBD2
CASTMTSGRAETQYF	TGTGCCAGCACCATGACTAGCGGGAGGGCTGAGACCCAGTACTTC	TRBV6-6	TRBJ2-5	NA	TRBD2
CASSLGGAGAYNEQFF	TGTGCCAGCAGCTTAGGCGGGGCGGGGGCGTACAATGAGCAGTTCTTC	TRBV7-6	TRBJ2-1	NA	NA
CATSRSFSYNRGRVLNSPLHF	TGTGCCACCAGCAGATCCTTTTCTTATAACAGGGGGCGAGTCCTAAATTCACCCCTCCACTTT	TRBV15	TRBJ1-6	NA	TRBD1
CASSLSILGNTEAFF	TGTGCCAGCAGTTTGTCAATTCTGGGGAACACTGAAGCTTTCTTT	TRBV27	TRBJ1-1	NA	NA
CASSSALSYEQYF	TGTGCCAGCAGCTCAGCACTCTCCTACGAGCAGTACTTC	TRBV5-5	TRBJ2-7	NA	NA
CASSIATSLVQFF	TGTGCCAGCAGCATCGCGACTAGCCTAGTGCAGTTCTTC	TRBV27	TRBJ2-1	NA	TRBD2
CASSYSILGSYNEQFF	TGTGCCAGCAGTTACTCGATTTTAGGTTCCTACAATGAGCAGTTCTTC	TRBV6-5	TRBJ2-1	NA	NA
CASSLTGTGEGNQPQHF	TGTGCCAGCAGTTTGACAGGGACAGGCGAAGGCAATCAGCCCCAGCATTTT	TRBV27	TRBJ1-5	NA	TRBD1
CASSHRGPTYEQYF	TGTGCCAGCAGCCACAGGGGGCCTACCTACGAGCAGTACTTC	TRBV14	TRBJ2-7	NA	TRBD1
CASSLDRFPNYGYTF	TGTGCCAGCAGCCTTGACAGATTCCCCAACTATGGCTACACCTTC	TRBV7-9	TRBJ1-2	NA	NA
CASSGSGELFF	TGTGCCAGCAGTGGCTCCGGGGAGCTGTTTTTT	TRBV27	TRBJ2-2	NA	NA
CASSPQGLASYEQYF	TGTGCCAGCAGCCCGCAGGGACTAGCCTCCTACGAGCAGTACTTC	TRBV5-4	TRBJ2-7	NA	TRBD2
CASSQDRLTAGGYEQYF	TGTGCCAGCAGCCAAGATCGCCTCACGGCGGGGGGTTACGAGCAGTACTTC	TRBV14	TRBJ2-7	NA	TRBD2
CASSSELGYEQYF	TGTGCCAGCAGCTCTGAATTGGGCTACGAGCAGTACTTC	TRBV5-4	TRBJ2-7	NA	NA
CASSLGVGASRKNIQYF	TGTGCCAGCAGTTTAGGGGTGGGGGCGAGTAGAAAAAACATTCAGTACTTC	TRBV28	TRBJ2-4	NA	NA
CASSQAQETQYF	TGTGCCAGCAGCCAGGCACAAGAGACCCAGTACTTC	TRBV7-8	TRBJ2-5	NA	NA
CASSLGLIGGFKEKLFF	TGTGCCAGCAGCTTAGGCCTAATTGGGGGATTTAAGGAAAAACTGTTTTTT	TRBV13	TRBJ1-4	NA	NA
CASRASGSLYNEQFF	TGTGCCAGCAGGGCTAGCGGGAGCCTCTACAATGAGCAGTTCTTC	TRBV27	TRBJ2-1	NA	TRBD2
CASSFSGNTEAFF	TGTGCCAGCAGCTTTTCGGGGAACACTGAAGCTTTCTTT	TRBV5-4	TRBJ1-1	NA	NA
CASSSTGGSTDTQYF	TGTGCCAGCAGTTCCACAGGGGGCTCCACAGATACGCAGTATTTT	TRBV28	TRBJ2-3	NA	TRBD1
CASSALTEVSGNTIYF	TGTGCCAGCAGTGCCTTGACGGAGGTCTCTGGAAACACCATATATTTT	TRBV28	TRBJ1-3	NA	NA
CASSEYEGYEQYF	TGTGCCAGCAGTGAATACGAGGGATACGAGCAGTACTTC	TRBV25-1	TRBJ2-7	once	NA
CASSSGQGNTEAFF	TGCGCCAGCAGCTCGGGACAGGGGAACACTGAAGCTTTCTTT	TRBV5-1	TRBJ1-1	few	TRBD1
CASSEPGEGEMIIQYF	TGCGCCAGCAGTGAGCCTGGGGAGGGGGAGATGATCATTCAGTACTTC	TRBV10-2	TRBJ2-4	NA	NA
CASSVAWGSTEAFF	TGTGCCAGCAGCGTAGCGTGGGGAAGCACTGAAGCTTTCTTT	TRBV9	TRBJ1-1	NA	NA
CASSLFLAGVGYQETQYF	TGTGCCAGCAGTTTATTTCTAGCGGGAGTGGGGTACCAAGAGACCCAGTACTTC	TRBV28	TRBJ2-5	NA	TRBD2
CASSSRQGARETQYF	TGTGCCAGCAGCTCTAGACAGGGGGCCCGGGAGACCCAGTACTTC	TRBV5-4	TRBJ2-5	NA	TRBD1
CASSLTGTGANVLTF	TGTGCCAGCAGTCTAACAGGTACTGGGGCCAACGTCCTGACTTTC	TRBV27	TRBJ2-6	NA	NA
CASSLSSAGGDYGYTF	TGTGCCAGCAGTTTATCGTCGGCAGGGGGAGACTATGGCTACACCTTC	TRBV27	TRBJ1-2	NA	TRBD1
CASANAAEAFF	TGCGCCAGCGCCAATGCCGCTGAAGCTTTCTTT	TRBV10-1	TRBJ1-1	NA	NA